A selection of T cell receptor beta chains follows, all from one sample in a study of Ad26.COV2.S vaccination and SARS-CoV-2 variants. The table came from immunoSEQ multiplex PCR; TCRdb's copy has only in-frame clones and leaves some out. The sample includes some 350,000 clones, 75% to 90% of them seen just once. The source was peripheral blood, collected in a trial of Ad26.COV2.S vaccine versus placebo. Every receptor here comes from a person between 18 and 59 years old who received the Ad26.COV2.S COVID-19 vaccine or a placebo. Each CDR3 is given with its conserved first and last residue. D genes are given only for firm matches. Where a row states a size, it is once, few, many or the class of an expanded clone; other rows omit it.

CDR3nt,CDR3aa,j_gene,abundance,v_gene,d_gene
TGTGCCAGTAGTATTTGGAGCGACATGAACACCGGGGAGCTGTTTTTT,CASSIWSDMNTGELFF,TRBJ2-2,few,TRBV19,NA
TGCGCCAGCAGCTTTGGACAGAATAATGAAAAACTGTTTTTT,CASSFGQNNEKLFF,TRBJ1-4,NA,TRBV5-1,NA
TGTGCCAGCAGCCCGACAACTAATGAAAAACTGTTTTTT,CASSPTTNEKLFF,TRBJ1-4,NA,TRBV7-6,NA
TGTGCCTGGAGTGTACCTACAGGATACTATGGCTACACCTTC,CAWSVPTGYYGYTF,TRBJ1-2,NA,TRBV30,NA
TGTGCCAGCAGCGTAAAGTCGGGGGGGTCCTACGAGCAGTACTTC,CASSVKSGGSYEQYF,TRBJ2-7,NA,TRBV9,TRBD2
TGTGCCAGCAGTTATCCGGAGACCGGGGGCTACACCTTC,CASSYPETGGYTF,TRBJ1-2,NA,TRBV28,NA
TGTGCCAGCAGCTTAGATTGGGGCACAGATACGCAGTATTTT,CASSLDWGTDTQYF,TRBJ2-3,NA,TRBV11-2,NA
TGTGCCAGCAGCTCCCGACAGGGGGCTAATGAAAAACTGTTTTTT,CASSSRQGANEKLFF,TRBJ1-4,NA,TRBV7-2,TRBD1
TGTGCCAGCAGTTTAGACGGAATATCACCCCTCCACTTT,CASSLDGISPLHF,TRBJ1-6,NA,TRBV28,NA
TGTGCCAGCAGCCCCCCATCGGGAAGGGACTCTGGAAACACCATATATTTT,CASSPPSGRDSGNTIYF,TRBJ1-3,NA,TRBV5-6,NA
TGTGCCAGTAGTATAGATTCGGGGAGTGGCAGGCCCCAGCATTTT,CASSIDSGSGRPQHF,TRBJ1-5,NA,TRBV19,NA
TGTGCCAGCAGCACCGGACAGGGGGACAAGAATGAGCAGTTCTTC,CASSTGQGDKNEQFF,TRBJ2-1,NA,TRBV11-3,TRBD1
TGCGCCAGCAGCCAAGATTGGGTCCCCGGGGAGCTGTTTTTT,CASSQDWVPGELFF,TRBJ2-2,NA,TRBV4-3,NA
TGTGCCAGCAGTGCCAACAGGGGGCTCACTGAAGCTTTCTTT,CASSANRGLTEAFF,TRBJ1-1,NA,TRBV27,TRBD1
TGTGCCATCTTATCGATGAACACTGAAGCTTTCTTT,CAILSMNTEAFF,TRBJ1-1,few,TRBV6-4,NA
TGTGCCAGCAGCCCTATCGGGGGGGGCTACCAAGAGACCCAGTACTTC,CASSPIGGGYQETQYF,TRBJ2-5,NA,TRBV6-2/TRBV6-3,TRBD2
TGTGCCAGCAGCTTGGTTCGGAGCGGCCCAAGGGCAGATACGCAGTATTTT,CASSLVRSGPRADTQYF,TRBJ2-3,once,TRBV5-6,NA
TGTGCCAGCAGCCAAGGCAGGGGTCCCCACGAGCAGTACTTC,CASSQGRGPHEQYF,TRBJ2-7,NA,TRBV14,NA
TGTGCCAGCAGTTCCGCCAGGGCCCCTGAAGCTTTCTTT,CASSSARAPEAFF,TRBJ1-1,NA,TRBV27,NA
TGTGCCACCAGCAGAGATTTGGTGGACAGGAACACTGAAGCTTTCTTT,CATSRDLVDRNTEAFF,TRBJ1-1,NA,TRBV15,NA
TGTGCCAGCAGGGAGGGGGTCTTAGATACGCAGTATTTT,CASREGVLDTQYF,TRBJ2-3,NA,TRBV27,NA
TGTGCCAGCAGTTTTTCAGCGGGAGACCAACTACCCGGGGAGCTGTTTTTT,CASSFSAGDQLPGELFF,TRBJ2-2,NA,TRBV27,TRBD2
TGTGCCAGCAGCGCCCTCGGGAGCAGGGGGCTAGGCTACACCTTC,CASSALGSRGLGYTF,TRBJ1-2,once,TRBV21-1,NA
TGTGCCAGCTCACCCCTCCAAGGGACAGAATCCTATGGCTACACCTTC,CASSPLQGTESYGYTF,TRBJ1-2,NA,TRBV18,TRBD1